The clone carrying this TCR beta chain was picked up a small number of times. In Cohort 3, a recovered donor had either two negative PCRs, clearance, or symptom resolution. The CDR3 loop spans 18 amino acids. Germline V gene sequence: CDR1 SGHRS, CDR2 YFSETQ. V shed 1 base, J shed 2 bases, and the junction held 12 bases outside the gene matches. Repertoires were generated with immunoSEQ multiplex PCR, while TCRdb's copy carries only in-frame clones and drops some. The profile covers about 170,000 clones, with more than 80% appearing a single time and approximately 12% taken by the ten largest. This entry is derived from a study of blood T cell repertoires in COVID-19. Study-wide background: Samples came from the United States, Italy and Spain, spanning acute and convalescent COVID-19.

Source material: PBMCs or T cells enriched from blood (not recorded which). This rearrangement joins TRBV5-1 to TRBJ2-3, with TRBD1 identical over 8 bases. The TCR originated in a man aged 50 to 59 who had recovered from COVID-19. CDR3 protein: CASSLQGARLTNTDTQYF. The DNA for the CDR3 is TGCGCCAGCAGCTTGCAGGGGGCGAGGTTGACTAACACAGATACGCAGTATTTT.